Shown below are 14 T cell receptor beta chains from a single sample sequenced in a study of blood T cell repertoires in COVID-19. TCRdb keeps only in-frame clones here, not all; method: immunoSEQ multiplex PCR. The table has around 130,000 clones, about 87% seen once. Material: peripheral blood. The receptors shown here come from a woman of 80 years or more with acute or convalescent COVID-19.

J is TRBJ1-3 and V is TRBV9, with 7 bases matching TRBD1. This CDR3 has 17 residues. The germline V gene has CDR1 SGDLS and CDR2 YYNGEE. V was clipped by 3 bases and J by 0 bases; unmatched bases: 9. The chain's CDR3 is CASSAGGQPFSGNTIYF. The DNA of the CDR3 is TGTGCCAGCAGCGCCGGGGGACAGCCCTTCTCTGGAAACACCATATATTTT. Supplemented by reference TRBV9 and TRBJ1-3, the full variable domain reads DSGVTQTPKHLITATGQRVTLRCSPRSGDLSVYWYQQSLDQGLQFLIQYYNGEERAKGNILERFSAQQFPDLHSELNLSSLELGDSALYFCASSAGGQPFSGNTIYFGEGSWLTVV.

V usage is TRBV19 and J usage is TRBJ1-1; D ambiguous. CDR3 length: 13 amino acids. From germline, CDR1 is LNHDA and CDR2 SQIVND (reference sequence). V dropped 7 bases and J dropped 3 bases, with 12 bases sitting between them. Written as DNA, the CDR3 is TGTGCCAGTAAACCCCACCAGGACACTGAAGCTTTCTTT. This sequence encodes CASKPHQDTEAFF.

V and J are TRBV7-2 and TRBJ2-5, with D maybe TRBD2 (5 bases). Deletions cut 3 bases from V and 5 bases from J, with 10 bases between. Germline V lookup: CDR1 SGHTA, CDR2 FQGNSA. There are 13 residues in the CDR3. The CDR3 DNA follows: TGTGCCAGCAGCTTCGGGTGGAGGGAGACCCAGTACTTC. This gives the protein CASSFGWRETQYF.

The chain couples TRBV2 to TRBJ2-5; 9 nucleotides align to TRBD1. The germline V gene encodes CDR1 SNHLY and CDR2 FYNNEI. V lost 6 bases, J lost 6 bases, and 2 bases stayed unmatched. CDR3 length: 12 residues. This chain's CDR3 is CASRDRGQTQYF. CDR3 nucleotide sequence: TGTGCCAGCAGGGACAGGGGTCAGACCCAGTACTTC.

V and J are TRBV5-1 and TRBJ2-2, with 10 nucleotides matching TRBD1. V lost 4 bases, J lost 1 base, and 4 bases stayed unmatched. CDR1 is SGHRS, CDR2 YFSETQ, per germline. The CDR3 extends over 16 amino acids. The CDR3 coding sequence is TGCGCCAGCAGCAAGGGACAGGGGAAGAACACCGGGGAGCTGTTTTTT. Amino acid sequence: CASSKGQGKNTGELFF.

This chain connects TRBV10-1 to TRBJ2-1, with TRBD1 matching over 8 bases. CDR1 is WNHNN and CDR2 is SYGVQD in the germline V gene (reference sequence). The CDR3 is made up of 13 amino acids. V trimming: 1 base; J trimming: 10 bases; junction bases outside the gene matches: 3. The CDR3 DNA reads TGCGCCAGCAGTGAGTTCGGACAGGGCGAGCAGTTCTTC. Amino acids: CASSEFGQGEQFF.

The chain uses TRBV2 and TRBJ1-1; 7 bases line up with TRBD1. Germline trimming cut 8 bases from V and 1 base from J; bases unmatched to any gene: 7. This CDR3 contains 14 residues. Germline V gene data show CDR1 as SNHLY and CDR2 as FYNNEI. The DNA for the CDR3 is TGTGCCAGCGGAAGACAGGGACCGAACACTGAAGCTTTCTTT. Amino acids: CASGRQGPNTEAFF.

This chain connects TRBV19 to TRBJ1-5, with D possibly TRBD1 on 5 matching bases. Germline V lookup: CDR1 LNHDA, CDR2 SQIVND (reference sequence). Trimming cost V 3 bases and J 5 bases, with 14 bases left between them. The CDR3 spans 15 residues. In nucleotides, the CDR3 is TGTGCCAGTAGTATGATGGCCAGGGCCTATCAGCCCCAGCATTTT. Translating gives CASSMMARAYQPQHF. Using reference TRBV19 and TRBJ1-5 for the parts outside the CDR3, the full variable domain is DGGITQSPKYLFRKEGQNVTLSCEQNLNHDAMYWYRQDPGQGLRLIYYSQIVNDFQKGDIAEGYSVSREKKESFPLTVTSAQKNPTAFYLCASSMMARAYQPQHFGDGTRLSIL.

The CDR3 spells CASSPWGDEQYF. CDR3 coding DNA: TGTGCCAGCAGCCCCTGGGGGGACGAGCAGTACTTC. J is TRBJ2-7 and V is TRBV3-1 (or the pseudogene TRBV3-2); the D gene is possibly TRBD2 (6 bases). From germline, CDR1 is LGHDT and CDR2 YNNKEL (reference sequence). Between the trimmed V and J ends, which lost 4 bases and 5 bases, there was a span of 9 bases. CDR3 length: 12 amino acids.

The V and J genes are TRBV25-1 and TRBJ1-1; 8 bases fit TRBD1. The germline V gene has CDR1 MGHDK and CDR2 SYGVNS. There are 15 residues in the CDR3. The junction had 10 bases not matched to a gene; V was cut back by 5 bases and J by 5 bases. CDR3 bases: TGTGCCAGCAGTCCTTCTACAGGGGGGTTGACTGAAGCTTTCTTT. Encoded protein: CASSPSTGGLTEAFF.

CDR3 nucleotides: TGTGCCAGCAGCCAGGGGTCTAGCGGGCGGGTAAACATTCAGTACTTC. Translation: CASSQGSSGRVNIQYF. V and J are TRBV4-2 and TRBJ2-4, with TRBD2 matching over 8 bases. The CDR3 covers 16 residues. The V gene end was trimmed by 3 bases and the J gene end by 6 bases; junction bases not matched to a gene: 10. The germline CDR1 and CDR2 sequences are LGHNA and YNFKEQ.

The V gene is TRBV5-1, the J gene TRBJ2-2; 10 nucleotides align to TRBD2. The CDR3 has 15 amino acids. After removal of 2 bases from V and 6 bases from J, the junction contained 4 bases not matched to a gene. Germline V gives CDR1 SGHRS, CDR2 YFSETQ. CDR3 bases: TGCGCCAGCAGCTTAGCGGGGGGGCCTTCCGGGGAGCTGTTTTTT. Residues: CASSLAGGPSGELFF.

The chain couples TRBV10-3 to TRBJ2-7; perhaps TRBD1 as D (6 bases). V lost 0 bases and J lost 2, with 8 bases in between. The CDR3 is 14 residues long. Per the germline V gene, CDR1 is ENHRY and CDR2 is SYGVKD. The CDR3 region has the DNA TGTGCCATCAGTGAGTCACAGGGACCCTACGAGCAGTACTTC. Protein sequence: CAISESQGPYEQYF.

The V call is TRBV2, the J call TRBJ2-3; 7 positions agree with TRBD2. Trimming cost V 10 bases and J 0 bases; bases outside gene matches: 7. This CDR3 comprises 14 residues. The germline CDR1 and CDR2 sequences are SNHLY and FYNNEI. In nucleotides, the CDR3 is TGTGCCACTCTGTCCGGGGGGAGCACAGATACGCAGTATTTT. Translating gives CATLSGGSTDTQYF.